This T cell receptor beta chain was found in a study of early T cells in non-severe SARS-CoV-2 infection. Study background: The sequenced material was bulk RNA from unsorted whole blood, and its chains were unpaired.

The study, taken as a whole, reports: Reliance on VDJdb matching favored anti-spike CD8 responses; private and CD4 specificities were missed.

Researchers attached unique molecular identifiers to individual cDNA molecules. TCRdb passed the 5' RACE reads through MiXCR, listing each CDR3 protein once. The table records 40,000 to 45,000 distinct CDR3 sequences, about a tenth of them present only once. CDR3 size: 13 residues. Germline values: CDR1 GTSNPN, CDR2 SVGIG (reference sequence). The V end was cut by 4 bases, the J end by 7 bases, with 16 bases between. This clonotype occurred a few times. Its antigen remains unidentified. V usage is TRBV30 and J usage is TRBJ1-2; TRBD1 might be the D (5 bases). The TCR was taken from an adult who was a healthcare worker with PCR-confirmed SARS-CoV-2 infection or an uninfected control (not recorded which). The sample was whole blood. The DNA for the CDR3 is TGTGCCTGGACCCGACAGCAGCTAGGTGGCTACACCTTC. Translating gives CAWTRQQLGGYTF.